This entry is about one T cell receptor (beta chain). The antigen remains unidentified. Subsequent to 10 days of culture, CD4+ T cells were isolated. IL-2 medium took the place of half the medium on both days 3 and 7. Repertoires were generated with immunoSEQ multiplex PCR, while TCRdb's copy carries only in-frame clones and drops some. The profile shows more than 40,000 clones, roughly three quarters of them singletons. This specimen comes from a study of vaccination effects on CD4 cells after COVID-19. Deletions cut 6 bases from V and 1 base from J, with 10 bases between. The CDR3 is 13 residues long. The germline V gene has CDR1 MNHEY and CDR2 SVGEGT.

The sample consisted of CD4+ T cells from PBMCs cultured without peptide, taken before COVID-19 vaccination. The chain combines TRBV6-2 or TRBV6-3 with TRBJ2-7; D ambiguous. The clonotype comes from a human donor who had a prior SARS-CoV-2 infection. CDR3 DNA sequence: TGTGCCAGCAGCACTGTAGAGTCCTACGAGCAGTACTTC. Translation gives CASSTVESYEQYF.